The 29 T cell receptor beta chains presented below share a single source sample, sequenced in a study of blood T cell repertoires in COVID-19. The protocol was immunoSEQ multiplex PCR, while the TCRdb copy is restricted to in-frame clones and leaves out a portion. The sample contains under 300,000 clones, around 88% of which appear only once. The specimen was PBMCs or T cells enriched from blood (not recorded which). These receptor sequences come from a man aged 35 to 55 who had recovered from COVID-19.

V and J are TRBV11-1 and TRBJ1-1; no reliable D call. The CDR3 has 13 residues. Between the trimmed V and J ends, which lost 5 bases and 5 bases, there was a span of 12 bases. CDR1 and CDR2 (germline): SGHAT, FQDESV (reference sequence). The chain's CDR3 is CASSTIERTEAFF. CDR3 DNA: TGTGCCAGCAGCACTATAGAAAGAACTGAAGCTTTCTTT.

The chain links TRBV30 to TRBJ2-7, with TRBD2 as a possible D gene (6 bases). The germline V gene encodes CDR1 GTSNPN and CDR2 SVGIG (reference sequence). V was pared by 4 bases and J by 2 bases, with 15 bases between. The CDR3 has 14 amino acids. The CDR3 nucleotides read TGTGCCTGGAACTATGGCGGGGTCCCCTACGAGCAGTACTTC. Encoded protein: CAWNYGGVPYEQYF.

The CDR3 DNA is TGTGCCAGCAGCTGGCGGCAGGGTAATCAGCCCCAGCATTTT. Translated, it gives CASSWRQGNQPQHF. The chain is built from TRBV5-8 and TRBJ1-5; perhaps TRBD1 as D (5 bases). CDR1 and CDR2 from the germline V gene are SGHTS and YDEGEE. The CDR3 is 14 residues long. V lost 3 bases and J 4 bases, leaving 11 bases between the germline ends.

The genes are TRBV19 and TRBJ2-1; TRBD1 might be the D (6 bases). Germline V lookup: CDR1 LNHDA, CDR2 SQIVND (reference sequence). The CDR3 sequence is 14 residues long. V was pared by 6 bases and J by 4 bases, with 13 bases between. CDR3 sequence reads: CASSISDSYNEQFF. In DNA form, the CDR3 reads TGTGCCAGTAGCATCTCGGACAGTTACAATGAGCAGTTCTTC.

In its sample, this clone was seen a few times. This chain uses TRBV10-1 with TRBJ1-6, with 9 positions matching TRBD1. This CDR3 region has 13 residues. V dropped 8 bases and J dropped 9; count of bases not matched to a gene: 5. CDR1 is WNHNN, CDR2 SYGVQD, per germline (reference sequence). The CDR3 region has the DNA TGCGCCAGCGAGACAGGGGGGTCTTCACCCCTCCACTTT. Encoded protein: CASETGGSSPLHF.

This clone was observed a single time. V is TRBV28 and J is TRBJ1-5, with 7 bases lining up with TRBD1. The germline CDR1 and CDR2 sequences are MDHEN and SYDVKM. The CDR3 extends over 15 amino acids. With 6 bases clipped from V and 5 bases from J, the junction kept 10 bases outside the gene matches. The CDR3 loop reads CASSLRQGGYQPQHF. CDR3 bases: TGTGCCAGCAGCCTCCGACAGGGCGGGTATCAGCCCCAGCATTTT.

The chain recombines TRBV28 with TRBJ1-5; 7 bases are shared with TRBD1. After removal of 5 bases from V and 7 bases from J, the junction contained 11 bases not matched to a gene. Per germline, CDR1 MDHEN and CDR2 SYDVKM. This CDR3 is 15 amino acids long. CDR3 residues: CASSNRGIGGQPQHF. The CDR3 DNA reads TGTGCCAGCAGTAACAGGGGAATTGGAGGACAGCCCCAGCATTTT.

This chain connects TRBV2 to TRBJ1-4; TRBD1 matches 8 bases. V shed 2 bases and J 5 bases; nucleotides not matched to a gene: 10. The CDR3 covers 17 residues. The germline CDR1 and CDR2 sequences are SNHLY and FYNNEI. DNA of the CDR3: TGTGCCAGCAGTGAATCGAGGGCCGGGACAGGAAATGAAAAACTGTTTTTT. It encodes CASSESRAGTGNEKLFF.

The chain has TRBV18 and TRBJ1-1; maybe TRBD1 (6 bases). CDR1 is KGHSH and CDR2 is LQKENI in the germline V gene. This CDR3 region has 15 residues. The germline V and J ends were trimmed by 3 bases and 3 bases, with 14 bases remaining between them. CDR3 sequence reads: CASSPQRRQDTEAFF. In nucleotides, the CDR3 is TGTGCCAGCTCACCCCAGAGACGACAGGACACTGAAGCTTTCTTT.

The genes are TRBV29-1 and TRBJ2-4, with a weak D call TRBD1 (5 bases). Germline values: CDR1 SQVTM, CDR2 ANQGSEA. The CDR3 has 13 amino acids. V lost 4 bases to trimming and J lost 0 bases, with 7 bases between them. CDR3 sequence (DNA): TGCAGCGTTGGACAGCTAGCCAAAAACATTCAGTACTTC. Translating it yields CSVGQLAKNIQYF.

The chain joins TRBV6-5 to TRBJ2-7, with TRBD2 identical over 11 bases. In germline, CDR1 is MNHEY, CDR2 SVGAGI. This CDR3 has 15 residues. The junction had 6 bases not matched to a gene; V was cut back by 5 bases and J by 3 bases. The CDR3: CASSKGLAEFYEQYF. CDR3 DNA: TGTGCCAGCAGTAAGGGACTAGCGGAATTCTACGAGCAGTACTTC.

The chain links TRBV5-1 to TRBJ2-7; 10 bases are shared with TRBD1. Germline lookup yields CDR1 SGHRS and CDR2 YFSETQ. The CDR3 has 16 amino acids. Trimming removed 4 bases from V and 5 bases from J; junction bases left unmatched: 12. CDR3 bases: TGCGCCAGCAGCACTACCGGGACAGGGGTCTTGGACGAGCAGTACTTC. This sequence encodes CASSTTGTGVLDEQYF.

This chain uses TRBV18 with TRBJ2-1, with D tentatively TRBD1 (5 bases). V gave up 6 bases and J gave up 4 bases, with 10 bases separating them. CDR1 and CDR2 from the germline V gene are KGHSH and LQKENI. This CDR3 has 13 residues. CDR3 sequence (DNA): TGTGCCAGCTCCAAAGACAGTTACAATGAGCAGTTCTTC. Protein sequence: CASSKDSYNEQFF.

The gene calls are TRBV9 and TRBJ2-5; maybe TRBD1 (5 bases). V dropped 2 bases and J dropped 1 base, with 15 bases sitting between them. CDR3 length: 16 amino acids. The V gene's germline CDR1 is SGDLS and CDR2 YYNGEE. The CDR3 loop reads CASSVGDQGGQETQYF. As DNA, the CDR3 is TGTGCCAGCAGCGTGGGTGATCAGGGTGGCCAAGAGACCCAGTACTTC.

The chain couples TRBV21-1 to TRBJ1-1; the DNA was not used to check the table's D call, TRBD1. TRBV21-1 is described as a pseudogene. This CDR3 contains 16 residues. CDR3 region: CASSRKGAKGDTEAFF. The CDR3 nucleotides read TGTGCCAGCAGCCGCAAGGGAGCTAAGGGGGACACTGAAGCTTTCTTT.

This chain links TRBV27 with TRBJ2-6; 12 bases fit TRBD2. V gave up 5 bases and J gave up 0 bases; unmatched junction bases: 11. CDR1 is MNHEY, CDR2 SMNVEV, per germline (reference sequence). The CDR3 extends over 20 amino acids. The CDR3 coding sequence is TGTGCCAGCAGTCCCTTCGGACTAGCGGGAAGCCTCTCTGGGGCCAACGTCCTGACTTTC. This sequence encodes CASSPFGLAGSLSGANVLTF.

This clone has a single count. The chain carries TRBV7-6 and TRBJ2-1, with 7 positions matching TRBD2. After removal of 4 bases from V and 0 bases from J, the junction contained 3 bases not matched to a gene. This CDR3 contains 15 residues. Germline V gene sequence: CDR1 SGHVS, CDR2 FNYEAQ. This CDR3 is CASSYKRDSYNEQFF. The CDR3 coding sequence is TGTGCCAGCAGCTACAAGCGGGACTCCTACAATGAGCAGTTCTTC. Together with reference TRBV7-6 and TRBJ2-1, the CDR3 gives the full variable domain: GAGVSQSPRYKVTKRGQDVALRCDPISGHVSLYWYRQALGQGPEFLTYFNYEAQQDKSGLPNDRFSAERPEGSISTLTIQRTEQRDSAMYRCASSYKRDSYNEQFFGPGTRLTVL.

The chain links TRBV4-1 to TRBJ2-5, with 10 bases matching TRBD2. The CDR3 runs to 15 residues. The trim removed 2 bases at V and 5 bases at J, leaving 5 bases unmatched. Looked up from germline, CDR1 is MGHRA and CDR2 is YSYEKL. CDR3 coding DNA: TGCGCCAGCAGCCAAACCAGCGGGGGGGGTGAGACCCAGTACTTC. Its protein is CASSQTSGGGETQYF.

This clone was observed many times. The CDR3: CASSGVNSNQPQHF. DNA of the CDR3: TGTGCCAGCAGTGGAGTCAATAGCAATCAGCCCCAGCATTTT. The genes are TRBV2 and TRBJ1-5; D is unresolved. CDR3 size: 14 residues. V lost 4 bases and J lost 0, with 7 bases in between. The germline gives CDR1 SNHLY, CDR2 FYNNEI.

V usage is TRBV27 and J usage is TRBJ2-2; 8 nucleotides match TRBD2. CDR1 and CDR2 (germline): MNHEY, SMNVEV (reference sequence). This CDR3 comprises 16 residues. V was pared by 9 bases and J by 6 bases, with 15 bases of the junction left unmatched. As DNA, the CDR3 is TGTGCCAGACAACCGCGGGTATGCGGGAGGCCCGGGGAGCTGTTTTTT. Amino acids: CARQPRVCGRPGELFF.

A word on this clone: Other DNA sequences in this sample translate to the same CDR3. The chain carries TRBV9 and TRBJ2-7, with TRBD2 matching 14 bases. J was trimmed by 6 bases and V by 0 bases; bases with no gene match: 2. This CDR3 contains 15 residues. From germline, CDR1 is SGDLS and CDR2 YYNGEE. CDR3 nucleotides: TGTGCCAGCAGCGTAGGACTAGCGGGAGGGTCCGAGCAGTACTTC. Residues: CASSVGLAGGSEQYF.

This clone turned up a few times. The chain is built from TRBV27 and TRBJ2-2; the D is unclear. V was shortened by 8 bases and J by 5 bases, with 3 bases between the two germline ends. The CDR3 length is 10 residues. The germline gives CDR1 MNHEY, CDR2 SMNVEV (reference sequence). Here the CDR3 reads CASLTGELFF. The CDR3 DNA reads TGTGCCAGCTTAACCGGGGAGCTGTTTTTT.

The chain couples TRBV7-2 to TRBJ2-7; 16 positions match TRBD2. The germline gives CDR1 SGHTA, CDR2 FQGNSA. V shed 5 bases, J shed 5 bases, and the junction held 3 bases outside the gene matches. The CDR3 sequence is 15 residues long. The CDR3 is CASSPGLAGGHEQYF. DNA for the CDR3: TGTGCCAGCAGCCCGGGACTAGCGGGAGGGCACGAGCAGTACTTC.

The V and J genes are TRBV2 and TRBJ2-6; 9 nucleotides agree with TRBD1. The CDR3 runs to 20 residues. Losses at the gene ends were 4 bases for V and 0 bases for J; bases not matched to a gene: 13. Looked up from germline, CDR1 is SNHLY and CDR2 is FYNNEI. In nucleotides, the CDR3 is TGTGCCAGCAGTGCGTCGAACCGGGACAGGGCTTTCTCTGGGGCCAACGTCCTGACTTTC. It is translated as CASSASNRDRAFSGANVLTF.

The rearrangement links TRBV21-1 to TRBJ2-7; TRBD2 is the table's D call and was not checked against the DNA. TRBV21-1 is a pseudogene. The CDR3 consists of 15 residues. The CDR3 DNA follows: TGTGCCAGCAGCAAAGGGGGACTTCCCTTGCACGAGCAGTACTTC. The encoded protein is CASSKGGLPLHEQYF.

This chain connects TRBV3-1 (or the pseudogene TRBV3-2) to TRBJ2-1, with 7 bases identical to TRBD2. CDR1 LGHDT and CDR2 YNNKEL come from the germline V gene (reference sequence). There are 18 residues in the CDR3. The junction had 11 bases not matched to a gene; V was cut back by 0 bases and J by 3 bases. This chain's CDR3 is CASSQDLRGTTYYNEQFF. The CDR3, as DNA: TGTGCCAGCAGCCAAGATCTTCGCGGGACTACCTACTACAATGAGCAGTTCTTC.

The chain has TRBV27 and TRBJ2-7, with TRBD2 matching 9 bases. The germline CDR1 and CDR2 sequences are MNHEY and SMNVEV (reference sequence). V shed 7 bases, J shed 0 bases, and the junction held 4 bases outside the gene matches. This CDR3 comprises 14 residues. Here the CDR3 DNA reads TGTGCCAGCAACAGCGGGGGGAACTCCTACGAGCAGTACTTC. Protein: CASNSGGNSYEQYF.

V gene TRBV7-2 combines with J gene TRBJ2-3; D gene uncertain. Trimming took off 1 base at V and 6 bases at J, with 8 bases between the two ends. In germline, CDR1 is SGHTA, CDR2 FQGNSA. The CDR3 spans 13 residues. CDR3 nucleotides: TGTGCCAGCAGCTTAGGATTGAGGGATACGCAGTATTTT. Its protein is CASSLGLRDTQYF.

The J gene is TRBJ2-7, the V gene TRBV6-5, with 12 bases matching TRBD1. Trimming at V came to 3 bases and at J to 8 bases, leaving 5 bases not matched to a gene. There are 14 residues in the CDR3. The germline V gene has CDR1 MNHEY and CDR2 SVGAGI. CDR3 loop: CASSYTGQGAKQYF. CDR3 sequence (DNA): TGTGCCAGCAGTTATACGGGACAGGGGGCGAAGCAGTACTTC.